These T cell receptor beta chains were read from a single sample in a study of T cells in Graves' hyperthyroidism and ophthalmopathy. Using its own MiXCR run on the multiplex PCR reads, TCRdb lists one record per CDR3 protein. The repertoire includes over 400,000 distinct CDR3 sequences, 14% to 15% of them detected once, and around 14% sits in the top ten. The sequenced sample was blood. The receptors originated from a man aged 18-30 years with Graves' ophthalmopathy. Each CDR3 is given with its conserved first and last residue. A D gene is named only where the DNA matches it firmly. The size of a clone is reported for some rows only, either as once, few or many, or as a class for expanded clones.

abundance	d_gene	v_gene	j_gene	CDR3aa	CDR3nt
.	TRBD1	TRBV6-1	TRBJ1-1	CVSSEGRGLTEAFF	TGTGTCAGCAGTGAGGGCAGGGGGCTCACTGAAGCTTTCTTT
many	TRBD1	TRBV24-1	TRBJ1-2	CATSDGDSYGYTF	TGTGCCACCAGTGATGGGGACAGCTATGGCTACACCTTC
few	.	TRBV6-1	TRBJ2-7	CASASREWYEQYF	TGTGCCAGCGCGAGCCGGGAGTGGTACGAGCAGTACTTC
many	TRBD1	TRBV6-1	TRBJ2-5	CASSTGGETQYF	TGTGCCAGCAGCACAGGGGGGGAGACCCAGTACTTC
many	TRBD2	TRBV27	TRBJ2-3	CASSSLAGGPSTDTQYF	TGTGCCAGCAGTTCTCTAGCGGGGGGCCCGTCCACAGATACGCAGTATTTT
many	.	TRBV6-1	TRBJ2-7	CASSEGGTFYEQYF	TGTGCCAGCAGTGAAGGCGGTACATTCTACGAGCAGTACTTC
many	TRBD1	TRBV7-9	TRBJ1-2	CASSLVTGSGYTF	TGTGCCAGCAGCTTAGTGACAGGGTCGGGCTACACCTTC
many	.	TRBV20-1	TRBJ1-6	CSARDNLGTPLHF	TGCAGTGCTAGAGATAATTTGGGGACACCCCTCCACTTT
many	.	TRBV18	TRBJ1-5	CASSPGTNQPQHF	TGTGCCAGCTCACCTGGGACAAATCAGCCCCAGCATTTT
many	TRBD2	TRBV20-1	TRBJ2-5	CSARGLAGGPIETQYF	TGCAGTGCTAGGGGACTAGCGGGAGGGCCGATCGAGACCCAGTACTTC
many	.	TRBV9	TRBJ2-1	CASSVGGSGALSYNEQFF	TGTGCCAGCAGCGTAGGGGGTAGCGGAGCCCTCTCCTACAATGAGCAGTTCTTC
.	TRBD2	TRBV6-9	TRBJ2-1	CASSFRPLAGGYNEQLF	TGTGCCAGCAGTTTCCGCCCCCTAGCGGGGGGGTACAATGAGCAGCTCTTC
.	.	TRBV30	TRBJ1-6	CAWSVNGSPLHF	TGTGCCTGGAGTGTAAATGGTTCACCCCTCCACTTT
many	TRBD1	TRBV11-2	TRBJ2-2	CASSLQGARDTGELFF	TGTGCCAGCAGCTTACAGGGGGCGCGGGACACCGGGGAGCTGTTTTTT
many	TRBD2	TRBV11-2	TRBJ2-2	CASSLYPSGGNTGELFF	TGTGCCAGCAGCCTTTATCCTAGCGGGGGGAACACCGGGGAGCTGTTTTTT
many	.	TRBV11-3	TRBJ2-1	CASSFESGSSYNEQFF	TGTGCCAGCAGCTTCGAGAGCGGAAGCTCCTACAATGAGCAGTTCTTC
many	.	TRBV30	TRBJ1-1	CACRQLLHTEAFF	TGTGCCTGCAGACAGCTCCTGCACACTGAAGCTTTCTTT
many	TRBD1	TRBV20-1	TRBJ2-5	CSVPGTGEQTQYF	TGCAGTGTTCCCGGGACAGGGGAACAGACCCAGTACTTC
many	TRBD2	TRBV6-6	TRBJ2-3	CASSYSRTRASTDTQYF	TGTGCCAGCAGTTACTCACGGACTAGGGCTAGCACAGATACGCAGTATTTT
many	.	TRBV6-1	TRBJ1-5	CASSPTEGQPQHF	TGTGCCAGCAGTCCTACAGAGGGTCAGCCCCAGCATTTT
few	.	TRBV14	TRBJ1-2	CASSVISNYGYTF	TGTGCCAGCAGCGTCATTTCTAACTATGGCTACACCTTC
few	.	TRBV19	TRBJ1-1	CASAKAPIGSAFF	TGTGCCAGTGCTAAGGCGCCCATCGGTAGTGCTTTCTTT
.	.	TRBV19	TRBJ2-2	CASSEDSRGLFF	TGTGCCAGTAGCGAGGACAGCCGGGGACTGTTTTTT
many	TRBD1	TRBV12-3/TRBV12-4	TRBJ2-1	CASKRQGWNEQFF	TGTGCCAGCAAAAGACAGGGGTGGAATGAGCAGTTCTTC
.	.	TRBV5-4	TRBJ2-5	CASNGPGAQETQYF	TGTGCCAGCAATGGCCCGGGGGCTCAAGAGACCCAGTACTTC
many	TRBD2	TRBV29-1	TRBJ2-1	CSVEGFGGGAGKSYNEQFF	TGCAGCGTTGAAGGTTTCGGCGGGGGGGCGGGAAAGTCCTACAATGAGCAGTTCTTC
many	.	TRBV9	TRBJ2-1	CASGGRSYNEQFF	TGTGCCAGCGGGGGACGCTCCTACAATGAGCAGTTCTTC
.	.	TRBV15	TRBJ2-2	CATSRDRSSANTGELFF	TGTGCCACCAGCAGAGATCGGAGTAGTGCGAACACCGGGGAGCTGTTTTTT
many	TRBD1	TRBV6-5	TRBJ1-2	CASSYSFTAGGLNYGYTF	TGTGCCAGCAGTTACTCGTTTACAGCAGGGGGACTTAACTATGGCTACACCTTC
.	.	TRBV7-9	TRBJ1-2	CASSLDPGSNGYTF	TGTGCCAGCAGCTTAGATCCAGGTTCTAATGGCTACACCTTC
many	TRBD1	TRBV20-1	TRBJ2-5	CSASLAGGGETQYF	TGCAGTGCTAGTCTAGCAGGGGGCGGCGAGACCCAGTACTTC
many	TRBD1	TRBV7-6	TRBJ1-4	CASSLARGGEKLFF	TGTGCCAGCAGCTTAGCCAGGGGGGGCGAAAAACTGTTTTTT
.	.	TRBV9	TRBJ2-3	CASIGPHTDTQYF	TGTGCCAGCATCGGGCCACACACAGATACGCAGTATTTT
many	.	TRBV12-3/TRBV12-4	TRBJ1-1	CASSLRDDGEAFF	TGTGCCAGCAGTTTGCGGGACGATGGTGAAGCTTTCTTT
.	TRBD2	TRBV27	TRBJ2-1	CASSRGTKIYNEQFF	TGTGCCAGCTCGAGAGGGACTAAGATCTACAATGAGCAGTTCTTC
many	.	TRBV12-3/TRBV12-4	TRBJ2-1	CATTWGVNNEQFF	TGTGCCACCACCTGGGGGGTAAACAATGAGCAGTTCTTC
few	TRBD1	TRBV7-3	TRBJ2-2	CASSASTGIKAGELFF	TGTGCCAGCAGCGCATCGACAGGGATCAAGGCCGGGGAGCTGTTTTTT
.	TRBD2	TRBV9	TRBJ2-1	CASSVDVGLVYEQFF	TGTGCCAGCAGCGTAGATGTGGGACTAGTATATGAGCAGTTCTTC
many	.	TRBV6-1	TRBJ1-2	CASSEVRGTYGYTF	TGTGCCAGCAGTGAAGTCCGGGGTACCTATGGCTACACCTTC
.	TRBD2	TRBV29-1	TRBJ2-1	CSVASGRSYNEQFF	TGCAGCGTCGCTAGCGGGAGATCCTACAATGAGCAGTTCTTC
.	.	TRBV7-9	TRBJ1-6	CASSLPQGPLNSPLHF	TGTGCCAGCAGCCTCCCCCAGGGTCCTCTTAATTCACCCCTCCACTTT
many	.	TRBV5-6	TRBJ2-3	CASSLVGRIQDTQYF	TGTGCCAGCAGCTTGGTTGGTAGAATCCAAGATACGCAGTATTTT